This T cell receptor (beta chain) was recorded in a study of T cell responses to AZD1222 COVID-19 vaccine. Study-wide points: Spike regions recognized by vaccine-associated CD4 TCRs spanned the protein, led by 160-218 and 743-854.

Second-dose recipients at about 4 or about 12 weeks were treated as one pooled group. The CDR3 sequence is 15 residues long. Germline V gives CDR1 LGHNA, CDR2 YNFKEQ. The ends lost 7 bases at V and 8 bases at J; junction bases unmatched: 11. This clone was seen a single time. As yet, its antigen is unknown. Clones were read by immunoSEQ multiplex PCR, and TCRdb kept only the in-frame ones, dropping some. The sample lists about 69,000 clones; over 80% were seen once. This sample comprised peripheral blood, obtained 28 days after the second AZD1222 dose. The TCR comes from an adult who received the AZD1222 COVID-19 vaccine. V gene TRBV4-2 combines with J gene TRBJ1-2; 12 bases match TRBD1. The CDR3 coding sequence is TGTGCCAGCACCTCAAGGGGACAGGGGGCTTGGGGCTACACCTTC. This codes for CASTSRGQGAWGYTF.